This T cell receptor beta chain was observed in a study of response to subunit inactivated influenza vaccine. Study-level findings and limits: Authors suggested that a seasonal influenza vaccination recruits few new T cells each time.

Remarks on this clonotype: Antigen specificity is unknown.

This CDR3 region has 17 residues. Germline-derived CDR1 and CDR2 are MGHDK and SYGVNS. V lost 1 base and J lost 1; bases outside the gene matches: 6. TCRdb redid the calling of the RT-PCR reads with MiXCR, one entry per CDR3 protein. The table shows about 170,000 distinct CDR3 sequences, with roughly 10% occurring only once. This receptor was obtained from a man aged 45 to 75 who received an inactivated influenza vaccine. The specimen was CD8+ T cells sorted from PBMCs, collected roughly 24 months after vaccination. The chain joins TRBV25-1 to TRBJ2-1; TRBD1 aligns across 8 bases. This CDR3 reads CASSEWGQALSYNEQFF. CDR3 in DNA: TGTGCCAGCAGTGAATGGGGACAGGCCTTATCCTACAATGAGCAGTTCTTC.